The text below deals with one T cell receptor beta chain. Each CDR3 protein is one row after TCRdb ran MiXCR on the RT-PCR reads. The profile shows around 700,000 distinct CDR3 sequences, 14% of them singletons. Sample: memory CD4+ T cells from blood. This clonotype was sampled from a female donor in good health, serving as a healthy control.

Here the CDR3 reads CASSLGTRTGSYEQYF. As DNA, the CDR3 is TGTGCCAGCAGTTTGGGTACCAGGACTGGCTCCTACGAGCAGTACTTC. This chain links TRBV28 with TRBJ2-7; weak D call: TRBD2 (5 bases). The length of the CDR3 is 16 residues. V lost 3 bases to trimming and J lost 0 bases, with 15 bases between them. CDR1 is MDHEN and CDR2 is SYDVKM in the germline V gene.